This T cell receptor (beta chain) was identified during a study of T cell responses to AZD1222 COVID-19 vaccine. Study-wide results and caveats: Spike-specific TCR breadth and depth both grew after two AZD1222 doses. Of spike-specific TCRs, nearly half reportedly target regions left unmutated in variants. Scientists sampled the repertoires only once the peak T cell response had passed. Vaccine-related CD4 TCRs covered spike, predominating at 160-218 and 743-854.

V lost 5 bases and J lost 6; bases outside the gene matches: 12. This CDR3 has 15 residues. Germline loops: CDR1 SGHVS, CDR2 FNYEAQ. Turning to this clone: Antigen unknown.

Repertoires were generated with immunoSEQ multiplex PCR, while TCRdb's copy carries only in-frame clones and drops some. The sample lists approximately 99,000 clones, roughly 92% seen once, with about 8.3% in the top ten. This sequence originates from an adult who received the AZD1222 COVID-19 vaccine. The source was peripheral blood, collected 28 days after the second AZD1222 dose. The V and J genes are TRBV7-6 and TRBJ1-2; 7 nucleotides match TRBD1. The CDR3 reads CASSPQGRGRHGYTF. The CDR3 DNA reads TGTGCCAGCAGCCCCCAGGGCAGGGGGAGACATGGCTACACCTTC.